Below, 5 T cell receptor beta chains from the same sample are listed, as sequenced in a study of T cell responses to AZD1222 COVID-19 vaccine. Profiling relied on immunoSEQ multiplex PCR, and the TCRdb table lists in-frame clones only, not all of them. The sample consists of about 49,000 clones, 65% to 85% of them appearing once. The sequenced sample was peripheral blood, obtained on day 0 of MenACWY control vaccination. The receptors come from an adult in good health.

The chain carries TRBV6-5 and TRBJ1-1; 7 bases align to TRBD1. Germline-derived CDR1 and CDR2 are MNHEY and SVGAGI. This CDR3 region has 14 residues. With 7 bases clipped from V and 5 bases from J, the junction kept 10 bases outside the gene matches. The CDR3 here is CASITTGRVTEAFF. The CDR3 region has the DNA TGTGCCAGCATTACGACAGGGAGGGTAACTGAAGCTTTCTTT.

The chain uses TRBV12-5 and TRBJ1-3; D call uncertain. Germline CDR1 LGHNT, CDR2 FRNRAP. The CDR3 extends over 12 amino acids. V lost 2 bases and J 11 bases, leaving 10 bases between the germline ends. CDR3 in DNA: TGTGCTAGTGGTTTGCCCCCGTCCCCCATATATTTT. The encoded protein is CASGLPPSPIYF.

This clone was seen more than once but under ten times. The chain uses TRBV5-1 and TRBJ2-1; D is possibly TRBD2 (5 bases). Trimming left V 3 bases short and J 4 bases short, with 11 bases between. Germline V CDR1 and CDR2: SGHRS, YFSETQ. This CDR3 is built from 14 residues. This chain's CDR3 is CASSSGELYNEQFF. CDR3 nucleotides: TGCGCCAGCAGCTCCGGGGAATTATACAATGAGCAGTTCTTC.

This chain joins TRBV12-3 or TRBV12-4 and TRBJ2-6, with D uncertain. CDR3 length equals 12 residues. V was cut by 7 bases and J by 1 base, with 2 bases left in between. CDR3 bases: TGTGCCAGCATGTCTGGGGCCAACGTCCTGACTTTC. As protein: CASMSGANVLTF.

This clone was seen just once. This chain links TRBV9 with TRBJ2-2; maybe TRBD1 (5 bases). This CDR3 region has 17 residues. Germline loops: CDR1 SGDLS, CDR2 YYNGEE. Trimming left V 0 bases short and J 3 bases short, with 15 bases between. The CDR3 is CASSVARRGGDTGELFF. CDR3 DNA sequence: TGTGCCAGCAGCGTAGCTAGAAGGGGTGGGGACACCGGGGAGCTGTTTTTT.